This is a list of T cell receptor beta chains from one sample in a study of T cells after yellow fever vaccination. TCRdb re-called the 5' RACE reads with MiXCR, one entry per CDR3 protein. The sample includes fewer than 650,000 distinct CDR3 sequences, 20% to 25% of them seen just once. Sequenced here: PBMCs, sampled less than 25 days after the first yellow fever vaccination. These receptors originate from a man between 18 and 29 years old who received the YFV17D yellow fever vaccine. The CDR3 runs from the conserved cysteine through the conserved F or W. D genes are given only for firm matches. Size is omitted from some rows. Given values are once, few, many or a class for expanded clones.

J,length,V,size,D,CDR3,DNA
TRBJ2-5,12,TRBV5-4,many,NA,CASSGGQETQYF,TGTGCCAGCAGCGGAGGCCAAGAGACCCAGTACTTC
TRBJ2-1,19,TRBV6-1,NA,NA,CASSRNRGIAGSSYNEQFF,TGTGCCAGCAGCCGAAACAGGGGGATAGCGGGGAGCTCCTACAATGAGCAGTTCTTC
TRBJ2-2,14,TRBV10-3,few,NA,CAIRPGLQTGELFF,TGTGCCATCAGGCCGGGACTTCAGACCGGGGAGCTGTTTTTT
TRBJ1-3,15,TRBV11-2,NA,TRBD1,CASSTGQGGGNTIYF,TGTGCCAGCAGCACAGGACAGGGGGGCGGAAACACCATATATTTT
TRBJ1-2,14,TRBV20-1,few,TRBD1,CSAREDRARYGYTF,TGCAGTGCTAGAGAAGACAGGGCTCGGTATGGCTACACCTTC
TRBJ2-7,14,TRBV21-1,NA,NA,CASNLPGFVYEQYF,TGTGCCAGCAATCTTCCGGGATTCGTATACGAGCAGTACTTC
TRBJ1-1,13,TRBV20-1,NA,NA,CSALGGGSTEAFF,TGCAGTGCTTTAGGGGGGGGATCCACTGAAGCTTTCTTT
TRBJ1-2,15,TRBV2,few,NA,CASSEWTDLFYGYTF,TGTGCCAGCAGTGAATGGACAGATCTGTTCTATGGCTACACCTTC
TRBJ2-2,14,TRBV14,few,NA,CASARHTNTGELFF,TGTGCCAGCGCTCGACATACGAACACCGGGGAGCTGTTTTTT
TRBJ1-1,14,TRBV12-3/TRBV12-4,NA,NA,CASSFMRTATEAFF,TGTGCCAGCAGTTTCATGCGGACGGCCACTGAAGCTTTCTTT
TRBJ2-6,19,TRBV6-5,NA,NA,CASSYSGAGRSSGANVLTF,TGTGCCAGCAGTTACTCGGGCGCGGGGAGAAGCTCTGGGGCCAACGTCCTGACTTTC
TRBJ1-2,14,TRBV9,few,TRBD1,CASAPLGRGYGYTF,TGTGCCAGCGCGCCCCTTGGCAGGGGGTATGGCTACACCTTC
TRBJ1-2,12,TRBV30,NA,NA,CAWTPGGGGYTF,TGTGCCTGGACCCCCGGGGGAGGGGGCTACACCTTC
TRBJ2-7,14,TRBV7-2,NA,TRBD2,CASSWTSGSYEQYF,TGTGCCAGCAGCTGGACTAGCGGGTCCTACGAGCAGTACTTC
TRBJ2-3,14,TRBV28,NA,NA,CASSPSLAGTGKYF,TGTGCCAGCAGTCCCTCCCTCGCCGGGACTGGGAAGTATTTT
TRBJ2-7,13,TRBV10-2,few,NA,CASSAGRGYEQYF,TGCGCCAGCAGTGCGGGCAGGGGTTACGAGCAGTACTTC
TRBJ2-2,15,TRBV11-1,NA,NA,CASSLTGLDTGELFF,TGTGCCAGCAGCTTAACAGGGCTCGACACCGGGGAGCTGTTTTTT
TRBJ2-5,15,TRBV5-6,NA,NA,CASSLVVEYQETQYF,TGTGCCAGCAGCTTGGTGGTAGAGTACCAAGAGACCCAGTACTTC
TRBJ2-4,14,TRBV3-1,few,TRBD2,CASSRGGAKNIQYF,TGTGCCAGCAGCCGCGGGGGAGCCAAAAACATTCAGTACTTC
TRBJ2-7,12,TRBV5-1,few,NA,CASSRNGDEQYF,TGCGCCAGCAGCCGGAACGGGGACGAGCAGTACTTC
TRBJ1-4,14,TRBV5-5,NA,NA,CASSLEWVAEKLFF,TGTGCCAGCAGCTTGGAATGGGTTGCCGAAAAACTGTTTTTT
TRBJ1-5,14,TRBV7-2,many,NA,CASSLVEGDQPQHF,TGTGCCAGCAGCTTAGTTGAGGGGGATCAGCCCCAGCATTTT
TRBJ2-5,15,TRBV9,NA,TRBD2,CASSLAGALQETQYF,TGTGCCAGCAGCTTAGCGGGGGCCCTCCAAGAGACCCAGTACTTC
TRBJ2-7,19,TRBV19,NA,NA,CASSIPTRQVLTDSYEQYF,TGTGCCAGTAGTATTCCCACCCGGCAGGTACTTACCGATTCCTACGAGCAGTACTTC
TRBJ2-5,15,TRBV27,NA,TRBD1,CASSSPGQGVETQYF,TGTGCCAGCAGCTCGCCGGGACAGGGGGTAGAGACCCAGTACTTC
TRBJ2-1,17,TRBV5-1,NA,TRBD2,CASSLVGLAGAYNEQFF,TGCGCCAGCAGCTTGGTGGGACTAGCGGGGGCCTACAATGAGCAGTTCTTC
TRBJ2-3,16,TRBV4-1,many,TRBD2,CASSLGLARSTDTQYF,TGCGCCAGCAGTCTAGGACTAGCGAGATCCACAGATACGCAGTATTTT
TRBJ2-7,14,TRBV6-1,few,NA,CASSDRGGPYEQYF,TGTGCCAGCAGTGACAGGGGAGGGCCCTACGAGCAGTACTTC
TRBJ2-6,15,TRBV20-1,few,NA,CSARDLGPGANVLTF,TGCAGTGCTAGAGATCTGGGGCCTGGGGCCAACGTCCTGACTTTC
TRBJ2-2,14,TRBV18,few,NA,CASSPLASVEELFF,TGTGCCAGCTCACCTTTGGCTAGCGTCGAGGAGCTGTTTTTT
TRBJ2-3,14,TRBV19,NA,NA,CASMEGGPGDTQYF,TGTGCCAGTATGGAGGGGGGACCAGGAGATACGCAGTATTTT
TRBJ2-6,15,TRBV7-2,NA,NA,CASSSLFSGANVLTF,TGTGCCAGCAGCTCCCTATTCTCTGGGGCCAACGTCCTGACTTTC
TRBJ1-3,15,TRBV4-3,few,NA,CASSPDSNSGNTIYF,TGCGCCAGCAGCCCGGACAGCAACTCTGGAAACACCATATATTTT
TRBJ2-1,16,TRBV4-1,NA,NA,CASSLQTGASYNEQFF,TGCGCCAGCAGCCTCCAGACAGGAGCATCCTACAATGAGCAGTTCTTC
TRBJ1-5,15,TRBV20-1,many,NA,CSAHTGNSGNQPQHF,TGCAGTGCGCATACAGGGAATTCTGGCAATCAGCCCCAGCATTTT
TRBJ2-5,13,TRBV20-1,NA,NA,CSGLTRLQETQYF,TGCAGTGGCCTAACTAGGCTCCAAGAGACCCAGTACTTC
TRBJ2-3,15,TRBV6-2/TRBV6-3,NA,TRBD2,CASSFGTRNTDTQYF,TGTGCCAGCAGTTTCGGGACTAGAAACACAGATACGCAGTATTTT
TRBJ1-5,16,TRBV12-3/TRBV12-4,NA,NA,CASSLGALGYNQPQHF,TGTGCCAGCAGTTTAGGGGCGTTGGGTTACAATCAGCCCCAGCATTTT
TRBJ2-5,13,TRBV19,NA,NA,CASSQNAGETQYF,TGTGCCAGTAGTCAGAATGCGGGCGAGACCCAGTACTTC
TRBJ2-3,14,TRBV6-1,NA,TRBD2,CASRAGGATDTQYF,TGTGCCAGCAGGGCGGGGGGCGCGACAGATACGCAGTATTTT
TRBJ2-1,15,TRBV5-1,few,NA,CASSPDRPGLIEQFF,TGCGCCAGCAGCCCAGACAGGCCGGGGCTAATTGAGCAGTTCTTC
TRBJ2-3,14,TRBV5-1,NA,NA,CASRTDGTPNTQYF,TGCGCCAGCAGAACAGACGGGACCCCAAATACGCAGTATTTT
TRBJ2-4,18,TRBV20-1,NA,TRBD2,CSARTPGLAGGPGNIQYF,TGCAGTGCTAGAACCCCTGGACTAGCGGGGGGACCGGGGAACATTCAGTACTTC
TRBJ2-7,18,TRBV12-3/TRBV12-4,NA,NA,CTCSFAGQRYGTGNEQYF,TGTACCTGCAGTTTTGCGGGACAGCGATACGGAACGGGCAACGAGCAGTACTTC
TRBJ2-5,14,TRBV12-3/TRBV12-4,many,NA,CASSNSLYQETQYF,TGTGCCAGCAGCAACAGTCTATACCAAGAGACCCAGTACTTC
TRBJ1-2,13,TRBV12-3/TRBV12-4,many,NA,CASSLRRGYGYTF,TGTGCCAGCAGTTTGCGGAGGGGCTATGGCTACACCTTC
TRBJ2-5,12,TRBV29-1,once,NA,CSTRKGQETQYF,TGCAGCACCCGGAAGGGCCAAGAGACCCAGTACTTC
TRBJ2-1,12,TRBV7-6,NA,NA,CASSNGAPEQFF,TGTGCCAGCTCCAATGGGGCGCCAGAGCAGTTCTTC